This T cell receptor (beta chain) was retrieved from a study of shared clonotypes between healthy human individuals (dated by TCRdb to the early 2020s). Regarding the research as a whole: Three men and a couple of women, aged 18 to 49 years, made up the cohort. Different laboratories and diverse techniques were used to prepare libraries and sequence TCR repertoires, to increase sequencing depth and limit assay-specific biases. Between about 0.8 and 8.9 billion PBMCs per donor were obtained by leukapheresis. To estimate repertoire size and how much clonotype sharing occurs between individuals, the study deeply sequenced the blood TCR repertoires of 5 or 6 healthy adults. Per donor, three plates each were used for CD4 naive and CD4 memory, two for CD8 naive, and one for CD8 memory.

Using the deep immunoSEQ assay, multiplex PCR amplified TCR CDR3 regions from genomic DNA. Extracted genomic DNA from each cell subset was spread evenly across all wells of several immunoSEQ 96-well plates, with each plate serving as a replicate. For sorted subsets, approximately 0.2 ug of genomic DNA, equivalent to some 30,000 T cell genomes, went into each replicate PCR. Purified libraries were measured with a Qubit 3.0 fluorometer, size-checked on a Bioanalyzer 2100, and measured again with the KAPA Library Quantification kit. A separate single-read 150-cycle Illumina NextSeq 550 flow cell was used to sequence each immunoSEQ 96-well plate. For the original study's pipeline: Because the immunoSEQ output held only junctional sequences and lacked quality scores, the filtering could not match the filtering applied to full-length reads. To assign V/J genes and CDR3, sequences were annotated using PyIR, a Python wrapper for IgBLAST v1.9, with IMGT germline references. Reads with weak V/J assignments (E-value above 1e-6), missing CDR3, stop codons, out-of-frame junctions, or ambiguous translated residues were removed. V3J clonotypes were defined as sequences sharing the same inferred V gene, J gene, and CDR3 amino acid sequence. To compute the percentage overlap between repertoires, the number of shared unique clonotypes was divided by the size of the smaller repertoire. Richness of each repertoire was evaluated using RTK rarefaction, the Chao1 estimator, and Recon v2.1 estimates of unobserved clonotypes. Generation probabilities for all TCRbeta clonotypes obtained by the gDNA method from several donors were computed using OLGA. The source is immuneACCESS, and TCRdb retained only in-frame sequences with V and J called. Part of the clones is not carried over; for the studies checked, unresolved V genes explain less than half of this, and the remainder is unexplained. That table furnishes V, J and clone size, whereas the DNA furnished D and trimming. The sample table records approximately 1,000,000 clones; around 77% of these occur just once. Clones ranked in the top ten supply approximately 0.9% of the sample.

The research as a whole found: Sharing across several donors was observed for around 5% of naive CD4, under 4% of naive CD8, around 2.5% of memory CD4, and roughly 0.4% of memory CD8 clonotypes. Compared with non-shared clonotypes, the clonotypes found in all four sorted-subset donors had higher generation probabilities. Naive subsets generally had larger estimated clonotype richness than memory subsets. The genetic and exposure-history diversity represented was limited by the small number of donors. Pairwise subsampling indicated that sequencing depth was expected to affect the degree of clonotype sharing among donors. Rarefaction of sorted-subset datasets indicated incomplete sequencing despite the large sequencing depth. Only blood was sampled, and tissue TCR repertoires likely differ from those in blood.

The donors were healthy, HIV-negative adults who had no recently reported acute infections or vaccinations. Every donor was a Caucasian adult residing in Nashville, Tennessee, USA. CD4+ T cells were enriched through magnetic negative selection, after which naive cells were positively selected on CD45RA and the remaining negative fraction served as the memory subset. Blood was obtained by leukapheresis, after which PBMCs were separated by Ficoll-Histopaque density gradient centrifugation and cryopreserved in liquid nitrogen vapor phase. Analytical flow cytometry was used to check the purity and quantity of each magnetically sorted T cell population. Genomic DNA was isolated from each sorted fraction and quantified by UV absorbance on a Nanodrop 2000c. To note about this clone: What antigen it recognizes has not been identified. No per-base quality is available; no much larger clone lies one base away.

The CDR3, cysteine through phenylalanine, is 14 amino acids long. Only the CDR3 part of the read is kept: 42 bases, read in frame from the first base. Ends trimmed: V by 6 bases, J by 6 bases; bases unmatched to a gene: 5. From a lookup of the germline V gene, CDR1 and CDR2 are MDHEN and SYDVKM. The source is a man between 18 and 35 years old in good health. Some clones in this sample may be carry-over from other donors' samples. Material for sequencing was memory CD4+ T cells from PBMCs. The cell subset or site label corresponds to: CD45RA-negative fraction. The chain is assembled from TRBV28 and TRBJ2-2, with 9 middle bases fitting TRBD1. The nucleotide sequence reads TGTGCCAGCAGGGACAGGGGCGGTGCCGGGGAGCTGTTTTTT. The encoded protein is CASRDRGGAGELFF.